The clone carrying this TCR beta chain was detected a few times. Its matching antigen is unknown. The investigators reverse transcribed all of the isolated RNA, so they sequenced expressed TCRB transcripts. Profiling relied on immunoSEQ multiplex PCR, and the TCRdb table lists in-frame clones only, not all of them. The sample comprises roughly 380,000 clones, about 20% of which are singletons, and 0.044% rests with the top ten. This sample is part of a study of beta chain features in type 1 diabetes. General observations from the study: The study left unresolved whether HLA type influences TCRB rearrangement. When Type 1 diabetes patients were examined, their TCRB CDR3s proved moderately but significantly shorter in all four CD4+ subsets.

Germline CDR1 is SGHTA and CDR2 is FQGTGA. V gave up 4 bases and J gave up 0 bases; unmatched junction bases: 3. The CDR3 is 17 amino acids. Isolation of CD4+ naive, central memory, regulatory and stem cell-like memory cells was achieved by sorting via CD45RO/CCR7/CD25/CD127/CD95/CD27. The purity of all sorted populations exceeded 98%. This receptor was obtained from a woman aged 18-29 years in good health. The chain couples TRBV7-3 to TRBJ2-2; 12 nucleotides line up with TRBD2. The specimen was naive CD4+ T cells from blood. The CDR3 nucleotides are TGTGCCAGCAGCTCCTCTAGCGGGGGGGCGAACACCGGGGAGCTGTTTTTT. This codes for CASSSSSGGANTGELFF. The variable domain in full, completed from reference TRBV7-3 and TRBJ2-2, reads GAGVSQTPSNKVTEKGKYVELRCDPISGHTALYWYRQSLGQGPEFLIYFQGTGAADDSGLPNDRFFAVRPEGSVSTLKIQRTERGDSAVYLCASSSSSGGANTGELFFGEGSRLTVL.